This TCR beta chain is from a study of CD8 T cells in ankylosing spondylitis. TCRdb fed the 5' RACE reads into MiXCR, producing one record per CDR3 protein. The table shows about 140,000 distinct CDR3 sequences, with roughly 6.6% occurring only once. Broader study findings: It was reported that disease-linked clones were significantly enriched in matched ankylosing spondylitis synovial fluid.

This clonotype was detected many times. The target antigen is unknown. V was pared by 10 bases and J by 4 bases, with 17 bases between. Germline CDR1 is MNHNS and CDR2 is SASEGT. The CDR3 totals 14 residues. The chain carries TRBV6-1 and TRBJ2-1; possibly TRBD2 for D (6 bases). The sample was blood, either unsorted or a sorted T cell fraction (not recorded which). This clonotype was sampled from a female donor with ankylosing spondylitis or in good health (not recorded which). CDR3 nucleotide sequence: TGTGCCACGGTGACTAGTGATTTGTACAATGAGCAGTTCTTC. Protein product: CATVTSDLYNEQFF.